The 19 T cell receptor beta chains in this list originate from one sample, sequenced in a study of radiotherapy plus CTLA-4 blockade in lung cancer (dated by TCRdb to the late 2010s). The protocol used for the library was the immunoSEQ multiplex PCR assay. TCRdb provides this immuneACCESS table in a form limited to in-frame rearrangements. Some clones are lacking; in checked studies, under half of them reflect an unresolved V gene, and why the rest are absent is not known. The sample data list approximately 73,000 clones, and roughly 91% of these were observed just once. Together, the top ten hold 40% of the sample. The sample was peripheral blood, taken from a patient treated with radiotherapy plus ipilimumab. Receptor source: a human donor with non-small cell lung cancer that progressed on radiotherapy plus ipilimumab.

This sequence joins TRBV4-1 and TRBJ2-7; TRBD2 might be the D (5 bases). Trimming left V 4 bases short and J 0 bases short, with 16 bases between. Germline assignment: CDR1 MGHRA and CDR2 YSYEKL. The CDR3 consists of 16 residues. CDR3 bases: TGCGCCAGCAGCCTTTTCCGGGGTATAAGCTCCTACGAGCAGTACTTC. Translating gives CASSLFRGISSYEQYF.

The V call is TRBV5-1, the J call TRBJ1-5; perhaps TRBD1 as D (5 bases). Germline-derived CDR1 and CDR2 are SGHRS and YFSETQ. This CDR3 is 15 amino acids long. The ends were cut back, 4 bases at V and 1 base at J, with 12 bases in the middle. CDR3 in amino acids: CASSLGEASNQPQHF. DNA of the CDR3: TGCGCCAGCAGCCTAGGGGAAGCGAGCAATCAGCCCCAGCATTTT.

CDR3 sequence: CASYRGVRYGYTF. The CDR3 DNA sequence: TGTGCCAGCTATCGCGGTGTGCGGTATGGCTACACCTTC. This chain uses TRBV28 with TRBJ1-2, with D unresolved. Germline values: CDR1 MDHEN, CDR2 SYDVKM. This CDR3 has 13 residues. V was pared by 8 bases and J by 5 bases, with 15 bases between.

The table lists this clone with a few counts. CDR3 nucleotide sequence: TGTGCCAGCAGCCCGGGACTAGCGGGAGGGCCAGAGGAGACCCAGTACTTC. Protein product: CASSPGLAGGPEETQYF. The V and J genes are TRBV5-4 and TRBJ2-5, with TRBD2 matching over 16 bases. The CDR3 is made up of 17 amino acids. The V segment lost 4 bases and the J segment 5 bases; nucleotides outside the gene matches: 8. Germline V gene data show CDR1 as SGHNT and CDR2 as YYREEE (reference sequence).

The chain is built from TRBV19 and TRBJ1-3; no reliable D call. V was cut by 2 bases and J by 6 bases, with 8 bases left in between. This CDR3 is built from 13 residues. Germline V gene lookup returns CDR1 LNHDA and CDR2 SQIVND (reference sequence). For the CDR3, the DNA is TGTGCCAGTAGTATATGGGAGGAAAACACCATATATTTT. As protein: CASSIWEENTIYF.

CDR3 DNA sequence: TGTGCCATCAGTGAGAAAGAGCCCGGGACAGGGGAGTACTTC. Encoded protein: CAISEKEPGTGEYF. The chain combines TRBV10-3 with TRBJ2-5; 10 bases are shared with TRBD1. In germline, CDR1 is ENHRY, CDR2 SYGVKD. This CDR3 comprises 14 residues. V shed 2 bases, J shed 12 bases, and the junction held 9 bases outside the gene matches.

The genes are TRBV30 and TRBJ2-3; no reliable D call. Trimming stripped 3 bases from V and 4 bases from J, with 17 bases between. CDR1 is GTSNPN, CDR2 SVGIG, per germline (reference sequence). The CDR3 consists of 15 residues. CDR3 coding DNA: TGTGCCTGGAGAGGAAGGGTCCTCTCGTCAGATACGCAGTATTTT. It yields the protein CAWRGRVLSSDTQYF.

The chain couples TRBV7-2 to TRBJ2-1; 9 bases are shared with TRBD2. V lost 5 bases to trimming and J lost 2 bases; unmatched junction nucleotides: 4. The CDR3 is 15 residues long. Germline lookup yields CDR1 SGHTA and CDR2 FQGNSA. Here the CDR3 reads CASSESSGAYNEQFF. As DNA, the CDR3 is TGTGCCAGCAGCGAATCTAGCGGGGCCTACAATGAGCAGTTCTTC.

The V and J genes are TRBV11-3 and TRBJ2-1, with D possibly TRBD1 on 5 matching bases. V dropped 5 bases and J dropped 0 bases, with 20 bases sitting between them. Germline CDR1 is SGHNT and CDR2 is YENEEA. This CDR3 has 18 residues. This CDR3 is CASSDSRWGGGSYNEQFF. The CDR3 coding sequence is TGTGCCAGCAGCGATTCCCGTTGGGGCGGTGGCTCCTACAATGAGCAGTTCTTC. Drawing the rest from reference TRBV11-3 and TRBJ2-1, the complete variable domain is EAGVVQSPRYKIIEKKQPVAFWCNPISGHNTLYWYLQNLGQGPELLIRYENEEAVDDSQLPKDRFSAERLKGVDSTLKIQPAELGDSAVYLCASSDSRWGGGSYNEQFFGPGTRLTVL.

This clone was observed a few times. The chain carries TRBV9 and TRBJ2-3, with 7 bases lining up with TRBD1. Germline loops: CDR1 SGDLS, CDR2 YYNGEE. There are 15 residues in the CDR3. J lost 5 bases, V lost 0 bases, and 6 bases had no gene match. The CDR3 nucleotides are TGTGCCAGCAGCGTAGGTAGGGGGCAGAAAGATACGCAGTATTTT. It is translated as CASSVGRGQKDTQYF.

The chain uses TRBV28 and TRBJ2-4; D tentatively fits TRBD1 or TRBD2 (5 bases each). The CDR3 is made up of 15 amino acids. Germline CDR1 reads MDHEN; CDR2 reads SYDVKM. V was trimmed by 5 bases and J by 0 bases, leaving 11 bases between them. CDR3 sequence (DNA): TGTGCCAGCAGTGAGTCCGGGACAGCCAAAAACATTCAGTACTTC. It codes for CASSESGTAKNIQYF. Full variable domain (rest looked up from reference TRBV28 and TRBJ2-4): DVKVTQSSRYLVKRTGEKVFLECVQDMDHENMFWYRQDPGLGLRLIYFSYDVKMKEKGDIPEGYSVSREKKERFSLILESASTNQTSMYLCASSESGTAKNIQYFGAGTRLSVL.

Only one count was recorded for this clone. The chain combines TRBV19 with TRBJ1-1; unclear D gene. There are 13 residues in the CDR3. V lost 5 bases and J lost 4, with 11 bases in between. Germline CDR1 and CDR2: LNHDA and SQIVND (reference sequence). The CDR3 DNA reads TGTGCCAGTAGTTCCACCACTGGCACTGAAGCTTTCTTT. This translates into CASSSTTGTEAFF. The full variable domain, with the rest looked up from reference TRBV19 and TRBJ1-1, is DGGITQSPKYLFRKEGQNVTLSCEQNLNHDAMYWYRQDPGQGLRLIYYSQIVNDFQKGDIAEGYSVSREKKESFPLTVTSAQKNPTAFYLCASSSTTGTEAFFGQGTRLTVV.

For the CDR3, the DNA is TGTGCCAGCAGACGCTACAGGGGAACCGGGGAGCTGTTTTTT. Protein product: CASRRYRGTGELFF. The rearrangement joins TRBV6-5 to TRBJ2-2; 7 nucleotides agree with TRBD1. The germline CDR1 and CDR2 sequences are MNHEY and SVGAGI. The CDR3 runs to 14 residues. J gave up 5 bases and V 6 bases, and 6 bases lay outside the gene matches.

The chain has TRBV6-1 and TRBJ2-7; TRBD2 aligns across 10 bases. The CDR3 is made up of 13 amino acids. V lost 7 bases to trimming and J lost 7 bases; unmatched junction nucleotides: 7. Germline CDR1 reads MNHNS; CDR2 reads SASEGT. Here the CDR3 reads CASNPSGRGEQYV. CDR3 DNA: TGTGCCAGCAACCCAAGCGGGAGGGGTGAGCAGTACGTC.

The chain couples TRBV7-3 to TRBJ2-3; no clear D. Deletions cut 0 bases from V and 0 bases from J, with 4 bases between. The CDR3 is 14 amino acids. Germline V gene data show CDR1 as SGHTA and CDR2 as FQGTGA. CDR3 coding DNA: TGTGCCAGCAGCTTAACGTTTAGCACAGATACGCAGTATTTT. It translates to CASSLTFSTDTQYF. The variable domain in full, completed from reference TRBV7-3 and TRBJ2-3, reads GAGVSQTPSNKVTEKGKYVELRCDPISGHTALYWYRQSLGQGPEFLIYFQGTGAADDSGLPNDRFFAVRPEGSVSTLKIQRTERGDSAVYLCASSLTFSTDTQYFGPGTRLTVL.

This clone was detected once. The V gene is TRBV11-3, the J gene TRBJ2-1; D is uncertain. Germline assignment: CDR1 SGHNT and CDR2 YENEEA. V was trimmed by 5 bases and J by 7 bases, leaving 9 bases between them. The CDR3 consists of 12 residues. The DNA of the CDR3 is TGTGCCAGCAGCCTACTCGAGAATGAGCAGTTCTTC. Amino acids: CASSLLENEQFF.

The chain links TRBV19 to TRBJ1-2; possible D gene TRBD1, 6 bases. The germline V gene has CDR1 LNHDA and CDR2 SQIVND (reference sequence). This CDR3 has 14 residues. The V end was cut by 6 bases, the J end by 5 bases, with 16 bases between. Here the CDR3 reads CASRPAGVQYGYTF. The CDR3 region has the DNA TGTGCCAGTAGGCCGGCAGGGGTTCAATATGGCTACACCTTC.

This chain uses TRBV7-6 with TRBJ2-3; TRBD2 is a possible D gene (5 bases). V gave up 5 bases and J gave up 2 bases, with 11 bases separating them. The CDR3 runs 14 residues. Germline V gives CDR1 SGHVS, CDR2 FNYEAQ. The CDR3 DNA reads TGTGCCAGCAGCGGAGTCCGGGACACAGATACGCAGTATTTT. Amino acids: CASSGVRDTDTQYF.

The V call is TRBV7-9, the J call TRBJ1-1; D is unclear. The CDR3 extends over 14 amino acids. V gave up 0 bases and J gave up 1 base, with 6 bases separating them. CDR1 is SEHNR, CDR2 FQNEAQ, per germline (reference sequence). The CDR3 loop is CASSLASENTEAFF. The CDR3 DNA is TGTGCCAGCAGCTTAGCGTCAGAGAACACTGAAGCTTTCTTT.